Listed below are T cell receptor beta chains from one sample, sequenced in a study of T-cell memory formation after mild COVID-19. MiXCR, applied by TCRdb to the 5' RACE reads, yields one record per CDR3 protein. Among hundreds of thousands of distinct CDR3 sequences listed, 20% to 25% were seen once. The specimen sequenced was PBMCs or a T cell subset sorted from them (not recorded which). The receptors stem from an adult woman who had mild COVID-19 (a few samples of this study predate the infection). Cell type and time point are not known. The CDR3 runs from the conserved cysteine through the conserved F or W. The D gene is left open where the match is weak. Clone size, where shown, is once, few, many, or a class for clones that have expanded.

cdr3_length: 15
clone_size: .
d_call: TRBD2
v_call: TRBV5-1
j_call: TRBJ2-2
cdr3_nt: TGCGCCAGCAGCGAAGGACTAGCGCGGGCCGGGGAGCTGTTTTTT
cdr3_aa: CASSEGLARAGELFF

cdr3_length: 16
clone_size: many
d_call: TRBD1
v_call: TRBV2
j_call: TRBJ1-2
cdr3_nt: TGTGCCAGCAGGGCAACCGGGACAGGACCTCGCTATGGCTACACCTTC
cdr3_aa: CASRATGTGPRYGYTF

cdr3_length: 14
clone_size: .
d_call: TRBD1
v_call: TRBV25-1
j_call: TRBJ1-1
cdr3_nt: TGTGCCAGCAGAGGACAGGGCTGGGACACTGAAGCTTTCTTT
cdr3_aa: CASRGQGWDTEAFF

cdr3_length: 17
clone_size: few
d_call: .
v_call: TRBV9
j_call: TRBJ2-4
cdr3_nt: TGTGCCAGCAGCCCGAACCGGGACTCAGTAGCCAAAAACATTCAGTACTTC
cdr3_aa: CASSPNRDSVAKNIQYF

cdr3_length: 14
clone_size: .
d_call: .
v_call: TRBV5-1
j_call: TRBJ2-7
cdr3_nt: TGCGCCAGCAGTTCAGGGACAAGGACGTACGAGCAGTACTTC
cdr3_aa: CASSSGTRTYEQYF

cdr3_length: 14
clone_size: few
d_call: TRBD1
v_call: TRBV30
j_call: TRBJ2-7
cdr3_nt: TGTGCCTGGAGAGCGACAGGGGGCACGGGTGAGCAGTACTTC
cdr3_aa: CAWRATGGTGEQYF

cdr3_length: 12
clone_size: few
d_call: TRBD1
v_call: TRBV12-3/TRBV12-4
j_call: TRBJ1-1
cdr3_nt: TGTGCCAGTGGACAGGTGGTTTGGTTAGCTTTCTTT
cdr3_aa: CASGQVVWLAFF

cdr3_length: 15
clone_size: .
d_call: .
v_call: TRBV4-1
j_call: TRBJ1-1
cdr3_nt: TGCGCCAGCAGCCACCTGAAGGGGCAGGACACTGAAGCTTTCTTT
cdr3_aa: CASSHLKGQDTEAFF

cdr3_length: 15
clone_size: .
d_call: .
v_call: TRBV4-1
j_call: TRBJ2-7
cdr3_nt: TGCGCCAGCAGCCAAGATCCCCTGGGGCCCTACGAGCAGTACTTC
cdr3_aa: CASSQDPLGPYEQYF

cdr3_length: 16
clone_size: .
d_call: .
v_call: TRBV3-1
j_call: TRBJ2-2
cdr3_nt: TGTGCCAGCAGCCAAGATTCCCTAGCGCCCACCGGGGAGCTGTTTTTT
cdr3_aa: CASSQDSLAPTGELFF

cdr3_length: 13
clone_size: .
d_call: .
v_call: TRBV7-9
j_call: TRBJ1-5
cdr3_nt: TGTGCCAGCAGCTTCGTGTCTGGCCAGCCCCAGCATTTT
cdr3_aa: CASSFVSGQPQHF

cdr3_length: 14
clone_size: few
d_call: .
v_call: TRBV24-1
j_call: TRBJ1-1
cdr3_nt: TGTGCCACCAGTGATACCAGGGGAGGGCCTGGAGCTTTCTTT
cdr3_aa: CATSDTRGGPGAFF

cdr3_length: 11
clone_size: many
d_call: .
v_call: TRBV3-1
j_call: TRBJ1-2
cdr3_nt: TGTGCCAGCAGCCAGGGATCCGGCTACACCTTC
cdr3_aa: CASSQGSGYTF

cdr3_length: 19
clone_size: many
d_call: TRBD1
v_call: TRBV12-3/TRBV12-4
j_call: TRBJ1-2
cdr3_nt: TGTGCCAGCAGTTTAAGCCCATCGGGACAGGGGCGAACGAACTATGGCTACACCTTC
cdr3_aa: CASSLSPSGQGRTNYGYTF

cdr3_length: 14
clone_size: few
d_call: .
v_call: TRBV24-1
j_call: TRBJ2-1
cdr3_nt: TGTGCCACCAGTGACCCCGGGACTTACAATGAGCAGTTCTTC
cdr3_aa: CATSDPGTYNEQFF

cdr3_length: 11
clone_size: few
d_call: .
v_call: TRBV6-2/TRBV6-3
j_call: TRBJ2-1
cdr3_nt: TGTGCCAGCCGGGGAAAAGGATGGCAGTTCTTC
cdr3_aa: CASRGKGWQFF

cdr3_length: 16
clone_size: .
d_call: TRBD2
v_call: TRBV7-3
j_call: TRBJ2-3
cdr3_nt: TGTGCCAGCAGCTTATTGGCGGGAGAGATCACAGATACGCAGTATTTT
cdr3_aa: CASSLLAGEITDTQYF

cdr3_length: 16
clone_size: few
d_call: TRBD2
v_call: TRBV5-1
j_call: TRBJ2-2
cdr3_nt: TGCGCCAGCAGCATACTAGCGGTACGGAGCACCGGGGAGCTGTTTTTT
cdr3_aa: CASSILAVRSTGELFF

cdr3_length: 13
clone_size: few
d_call: .
v_call: TRBV6-2/TRBV6-3
j_call: TRBJ2-7
cdr3_nt: TGTGCCAGCAGGGGCTCATACTCCTACGAGCAGTACTTC
cdr3_aa: CASRGSYSYEQYF

cdr3_length: 17
clone_size: few
d_call: .
v_call: TRBV7-2
j_call: TRBJ2-1
cdr3_nt: TGTGCCAGCAGCCGCAACGCGGGAACAGGGATGGAAGATGAGCAGTTCTTC
cdr3_aa: CASSRNAGTGMEDEQFF

cdr3_length: 12
clone_size: few
d_call: .
v_call: TRBV29-1
j_call: TRBJ2-7
cdr3_nt: TGCAGCGTTGTGTCAGGAGCCTACGAGCAGTACTTC
cdr3_aa: CSVVSGAYEQYF

cdr3_length: 12
clone_size: few
d_call: .
v_call: TRBV6-6
j_call: TRBJ1-2
cdr3_nt: TGTGCCACGGCCTTGGGGGATTATGGCTACACCTTC
cdr3_aa: CATALGDYGYTF

cdr3_length: 13
clone_size: .
d_call: .
v_call: TRBV24-1
j_call: TRBJ2-5
cdr3_nt: TGTGCCACCAGTGATTGGGGTGGAGAGACCCAGTACTTC
cdr3_aa: CATSDWGGETQYF

cdr3_length: 15
clone_size: .
d_call: .
v_call: TRBV7-2
j_call: TRBJ2-7
cdr3_nt: TGTGCCAGCAGCCTAAACTCGGGGGGCCTTTACGAGCAGTACTTC
cdr3_aa: CASSLNSGGLYEQYF

cdr3_length: 18
clone_size: .
d_call: TRBD2
v_call: TRBV7-6
j_call: TRBJ2-1
cdr3_nt: TGTGCCAGCAGCTTAGACCTACTAGCGGGAATCGCGACCGATGAGCAGTTCTTC
cdr3_aa: CASSLDLLAGIATDEQFF

cdr3_length: 16
clone_size: .
d_call: .
v_call: TRBV10-3
j_call: TRBJ2-3
cdr3_nt: TGTGCCATCAGTGAGTCGGGTGGTGCTGGCACAGATACGCAGTATTTT
cdr3_aa: CAISESGGAGTDTQYF

cdr3_length: 15
clone_size: many
d_call: .
v_call: TRBV4-1
j_call: TRBJ2-7
cdr3_nt: TGCGCCAGCAGCCAAGAGCCCGTGACATCGGGGGAGCAGTACTTC
cdr3_aa: CASSQEPVTSGEQYF

cdr3_length: 14
clone_size: .
d_call: .
v_call: TRBV6-2/TRBV6-3
j_call: TRBJ1-1
cdr3_nt: TGTGCCAGCAGTTACTCGAGAGGGTTCGCTGAAGCTTTCTTT
cdr3_aa: CASSYSRGFAEAFF

cdr3_length: 14
clone_size: many
d_call: TRBD1
v_call: TRBV5-1
j_call: TRBJ2-5
cdr3_nt: TGCGCCAGCAGCTTCGGGACAGCCGAAGAGACCCAGTACTTC
cdr3_aa: CASSFGTAEETQYF

cdr3_length: 14
clone_size: few
d_call: .
v_call: TRBV2
j_call: TRBJ2-7
cdr3_nt: TGTGCCAGCAGGGACACCCAATACCCCTACGAGCAGTACTTC
cdr3_aa: CASRDTQYPYEQYF

cdr3_length: 13
clone_size: few
d_call: .
v_call: TRBV20-1
j_call: TRBJ2-7
cdr3_nt: TGCAGTGCTAGCGATTTGCGGGAATACGAGCAGTACTTC
cdr3_aa: CSASDLREYEQYF

cdr3_length: 17
clone_size: .
d_call: .
v_call: TRBV27
j_call: TRBJ2-7
cdr3_nt: TGTGCCAGCAGTTCAACAGGGTCTCGGAGAGCCGTCTACGAGCAGTACTTC
cdr3_aa: CASSSTGSRRAVYEQYF

cdr3_length: 16
clone_size: .
d_call: .
v_call: TRBV5-1
j_call: TRBJ2-7
cdr3_nt: TGCGCCAGCAGCCTGACCGGGACGGAAAGGGGTTACGAGCAGTACTTC
cdr3_aa: CASSLTGTERGYEQYF

cdr3_length: 15
clone_size: once
d_call: .
v_call: TRBV6-6
j_call: TRBJ1-1
cdr3_nt: TGTGCCAGCAGTCTCCTGAACCGGGGGAACACTGAAGCTTTCTTT
cdr3_aa: CASSLLNRGNTEAFF

cdr3_length: 14
clone_size: few
d_call: .
v_call: TRBV4-1
j_call: TRBJ1-1
cdr3_nt: TGCGCCAGCAGCCAACCTAGACAGAACACTGAAGCTTTCTTT
cdr3_aa: CASSQPRQNTEAFF

cdr3_length: 12
clone_size: few
d_call: .
v_call: TRBV4-2
j_call: TRBJ2-1
cdr3_nt: TGTGCCAGCAGCCAAAGTGGCTATGAGCAGTTCTTC
cdr3_aa: CASSQSGYEQFF

cdr3_length: 14
clone_size: few
d_call: TRBD1
v_call: TRBV20-1
j_call: TRBJ2-7
cdr3_nt: TGCAGTGCTTCCAGGACAGGGAAAAACTACGAGCAGTACTTC
cdr3_aa: CSASRTGKNYEQYF

cdr3_length: 10
clone_size: .
d_call: .
v_call: TRBV28
j_call: TRBJ2-5
cdr3_nt: TGTGCCAGCGCTCAAGAGACCCAGTACTTC
cdr3_aa: CASAQETQYF

cdr3_length: 18
clone_size: few
d_call: TRBD1
v_call: TRBV6-5
j_call: TRBJ2-7
cdr3_nt: TGTGCCAGCAGCTACTATCTAGACCCGGGACAGGGGGCCCACGAGCAGTACTTC
cdr3_aa: CASSYYLDPGQGAHEQYF

cdr3_length: 16
clone_size: .
d_call: TRBD2
v_call: TRBV7-8
j_call: TRBJ2-5
cdr3_nt: TGTGCCAGCAGCCACAGACTAGCGGGGGGCCCGGAGACCCAGTACTTC
cdr3_aa: CASSHRLAGGPETQYF

cdr3_length: 16
clone_size: .
d_call: TRBD1
v_call: TRBV4-1
j_call: TRBJ1-1
cdr3_nt: TGCGCCAGCAGCCAAGTCCGGGACAGTCGGAACACTGAAGCTTTCTTT
cdr3_aa: CASSQVRDSRNTEAFF

cdr3_length: 13
clone_size: few
d_call: .
v_call: TRBV5-1
j_call: TRBJ1-2
cdr3_nt: TGCGCCAGCAGCTTGGGTGTCTACTATGGCTACACCTTC
cdr3_aa: CASSLGVYYGYTF

cdr3_length: 17
clone_size: .
d_call: TRBD1
v_call: TRBV4-2
j_call: TRBJ1-2
cdr3_nt: TGTGCCAGCAGCCAATTACCGGGACAGGGGAGTATTAATGGCTACACCTTC
cdr3_aa: CASSQLPGQGSINGYTF

cdr3_length: 15
clone_size: .
d_call: .
v_call: TRBV24-1
j_call: TRBJ2-2
cdr3_nt: TGTGCCACCAGTGATCCTACAGAGACTAGCGGGGAGCTGTTTTTT
cdr3_aa: CATSDPTETSGELFF

cdr3_length: 19
clone_size: .
d_call: .
v_call: TRBV25-1
j_call: TRBJ2-6
cdr3_nt: TGTGCCAGCAGTGAGTCTGTGGCGGAACTGACCCCCGGGGCCAACGTCCTGACTTTC
cdr3_aa: CASSESVAELTPGANVLTF

cdr3_length: 14
clone_size: .
d_call: .
v_call: TRBV29-1
j_call: TRBJ1-5
cdr3_nt: TGCAGCGTTTGCGGTTCAGGGCCATTGGGGCCCCAGCATTTT
cdr3_aa: CSVCGSGPLGPQHF

cdr3_length: 14
clone_size: .
d_call: .
v_call: TRBV18
j_call: TRBJ2-5
cdr3_nt: TGTGCCAGCTCCCCACAGGCCAGTGGTGAGACCCAGTACTTC
cdr3_aa: CASSPQASGETQYF

cdr3_length: 16
clone_size: .
d_call: TRBD1
v_call: TRBV9
j_call: TRBJ1-6
cdr3_nt: TGTGCCAGCAGCATAGGCGACAGGGTGCATAATTCACCCCTCCACTTT
cdr3_aa: CASSIGDRVHNSPLHF

cdr3_length: 14
clone_size: many
d_call: .
v_call: TRBV9
j_call: TRBJ2-2
cdr3_nt: TGTGCCAGCAGCGTAGGTGGGGCCTTCGGGGAGCTGTTTTTT
cdr3_aa: CASSVGGAFGELFF

cdr3_length: 15
clone_size: .
d_call: TRBD2
v_call: TRBV11-3
j_call: TRBJ2-7
cdr3_nt: TGTGCCAGCAGCTTAGTGGCGGGAGGGATCTACGAGCAGTACTTC
cdr3_aa: CASSLVAGGIYEQYF

cdr3_length: 13
clone_size: .
d_call: TRBD1
v_call: TRBV20-1
j_call: TRBJ1-2
cdr3_nt: TGCAGTGCAAAACCGAGGGACAGGGTCGGCTACACCTTC
cdr3_aa: CSAKPRDRVGYTF

cdr3_length: 16
clone_size: few
d_call: TRBD2
v_call: TRBV12-3/TRBV12-4
j_call: TRBJ2-1
cdr3_nt: TGTGCCAGCAGTCCTGAGACTAGCGGGCCTTACAATGAGCAGTTCTTC
cdr3_aa: CASSPETSGPYNEQFF